This entry features one T cell receptor (beta chain) sequence. Its antigen is still unknown. The record has no base qualities; no much larger clone is one base away. Libraries were prepared through the immunoSEQ multiplex PCR assay. As stored in TCRdb, this immuneACCESS dataset retains in-frame rearrangements with V and J assigned. A fraction of the clones does not appear; measured against another copy, unresolved V genes explain less than half of the discrepancy, and the remainder lacks a known reason. In this sample the table shows under 6,500 clones, 85% to 90% of which occur a single time. Approximately 2.3% of the sample rests with the top ten. CDR1 and CDR2 are read off the germline V gene as LGHNA and YSLEER. Taken from cysteine to phenylalanine, the CDR3 has 16 residues. Kept here is only the CDR3 DNA, which spans 48 bases and is read in frame from base 1. V is reduced by 0 bases and J by 2 bases, leaving a spacing of 12 bases between them.

These data originate in a study of chemoradiotherapy in HPV16-positive cancers (dated 2022 in TCRdb). Regarding the research as a whole: Functional T-cell assays on cells from a couple of HPV16-positive patients defined candidate HPV-specific T-cell clones and common TCR motifs. The study set out to ask whether T-cell immunity against the HPV oncoproteins E6 and E7 changes over the course of chemoradiotherapy and whether that immunity affects survival. The candidate HPV-specific TCRs and motifs were then tracked in TCR repertoires from over 80 patients with HPV-related cancers. Summary of the overall study and its limitations: Expansion of candidate HPV-specific clones and E7-related TCR motifs was observed in the tumor microenvironment during treatment, whereas no such expansion was observed for non-HPV-specific T cells. Among HPV16-positive patients, expansion of HPV-responsive T cells during chemoradiotherapy was associated with better recurrence-free survival. Only a couple of HPV16-positive patients were used to derive the functional definition of HPV-specific T cells, and the survival association was reported for HPV16-positive patients.

Repertoires were sampled repeatedly over the course of chemoradiotherapy so that clonal expansion in the tumor microenvironment could be followed. The sequencing here drew on tumor tissue, taken from a patient who underwent chemoradiotherapy. This TCR was sampled from a human donor with HPV-associated anogenital cancer. This chain is built from TRBV4-3 and TRBJ2-3; the D gene is possibly TRBD1 or TRBD2, with 5 bases matching each. The CDR3 sequence is CASSQDRGASTDTQYF. The DNA reads TGCGCCAGCAGCCAAGATCGAGGGGCCTCCACAGATACGCAGTATTTT.